This T cell receptor beta chain was retrieved from a study of Ad26.COV2.S vaccination and SARS-CoV-2 variants. Study details: A participant enrolled in the COV1001 Ad26.COV2.S trial arm provided the sample. Study-wide results and caveats: Estimates derived from TCR breadth and depth analyses may have underestimated total T cell responses.

Concerning this clone itself: What it binds is unknown.

The treatment is: around 19 received Ad26.COV2.S at low or high dose, single or two shots; about five received placebo; per-sample allocation not given. It was on day 63 after the first vaccine or placebo injection that samples were taken. An adult aged 18-55 years in Boston served as the donor. The assay was immunoSEQ multiplex PCR, and TCRdb's table has in-frame clones only and misses some. Found here are roughly 420,000 clones, roughly 89% of them singletons; the top ten hold about 2.5%. Trimming removed 7 bases at V and 5 bases at J, with 12 bases between. CDR3 length: 13 amino acids. Germline V gives CDR1 LGHDT, CDR2 YNNKEL (reference sequence).

This TCR came from a person between 18 and 65 years old who received the Ad26.COV2.S COVID-19 vaccine or a placebo. Material: peripheral blood, obtained in a trial of Ad26.COV2.S vaccine versus placebo. The rearrangement links TRBV3-1 (or the pseudogene TRBV3-2) to TRBJ2-1; D may be TRBD1 (6 bases). The CDR3 sequence: CASTHDRNNEQFF. The DNA of the CDR3 is TGTGCCAGCACCCACGACAGGAACAATGAGCAGTTCTTC.